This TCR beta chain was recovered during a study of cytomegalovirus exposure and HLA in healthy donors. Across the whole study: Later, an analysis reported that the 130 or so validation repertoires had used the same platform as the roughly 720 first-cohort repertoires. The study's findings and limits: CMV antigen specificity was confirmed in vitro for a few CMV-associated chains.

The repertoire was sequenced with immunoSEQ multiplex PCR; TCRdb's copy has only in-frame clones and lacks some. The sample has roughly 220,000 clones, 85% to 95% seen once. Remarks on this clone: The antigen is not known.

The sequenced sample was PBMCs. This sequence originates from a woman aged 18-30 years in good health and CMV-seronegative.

The CDR3 nucleotides read TGTGCCAGCAGCCCCACCCTGGACAGGGACTACGAGCAGTACTTC. Protein: CASSPTLDRDYEQYF. The chain has TRBV7-6 and TRBJ2-7; TRBD1 matches 8 bases. The germline V gene has CDR1 SGHVS and CDR2 FNYEAQ. The CDR3 runs to 15 residues. V shed 5 bases, J shed 3 bases, and the junction held 9 bases outside the gene matches.